Reported below is one T cell receptor beta chain. The table came from immunoSEQ multiplex PCR; TCRdb's copy has only in-frame clones and leaves some out. The sample gives about 310,000 clones, roughly 91% of which show up once; 1% is in the top ten. The record originates from a study of blood T cell repertoires in COVID-19. Overall study: COVID-19 samples from acute and convalescent phases originated in the United States, Italy and Spain. Nucleic acid was either cDNA or gDNA, and it came from T cells, B-cell-depleted T cells, or PBMCs.

This CDR3 spans 17 amino acids. Germline V CDR1 and CDR2: SGHVS, FQNEAQ. V shed 0 bases, J shed 1 base, and the junction held 8 bases outside the gene matches. The chain has TRBV7-8 and TRBJ2-7; 8 positions match TRBD1. Input material: peripheral blood. The sequence derives from a man over 45 with active or convalescent COVID-19. The CDR3 region has the DNA TGTGCCAGCAGCTTAGCGCGACTAGGGACAGGATCCTACGAGCAGTACTTC. It encodes CASSLARLGTGSYEQYF.